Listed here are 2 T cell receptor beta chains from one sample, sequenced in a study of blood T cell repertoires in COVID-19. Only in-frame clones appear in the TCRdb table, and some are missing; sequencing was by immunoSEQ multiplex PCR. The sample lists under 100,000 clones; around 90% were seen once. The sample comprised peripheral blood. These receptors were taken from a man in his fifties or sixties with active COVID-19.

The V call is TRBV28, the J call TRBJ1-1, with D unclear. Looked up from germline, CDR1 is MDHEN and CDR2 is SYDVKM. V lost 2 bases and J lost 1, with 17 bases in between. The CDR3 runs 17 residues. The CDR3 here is CASSLRWADRGNTEAFF. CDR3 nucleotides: TGTGCCAGCAGTTTAAGGTGGGCCGATCGGGGGAACACTGAAGCTTTCTTT.

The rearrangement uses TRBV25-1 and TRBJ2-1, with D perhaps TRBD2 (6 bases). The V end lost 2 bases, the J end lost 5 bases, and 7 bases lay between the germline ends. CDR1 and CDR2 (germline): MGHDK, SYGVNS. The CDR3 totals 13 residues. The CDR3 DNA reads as TGTGCCAGCAGTGAACCGGGGGACAATGAGCAGTTCTTC. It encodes CASSEPGDNEQFF.